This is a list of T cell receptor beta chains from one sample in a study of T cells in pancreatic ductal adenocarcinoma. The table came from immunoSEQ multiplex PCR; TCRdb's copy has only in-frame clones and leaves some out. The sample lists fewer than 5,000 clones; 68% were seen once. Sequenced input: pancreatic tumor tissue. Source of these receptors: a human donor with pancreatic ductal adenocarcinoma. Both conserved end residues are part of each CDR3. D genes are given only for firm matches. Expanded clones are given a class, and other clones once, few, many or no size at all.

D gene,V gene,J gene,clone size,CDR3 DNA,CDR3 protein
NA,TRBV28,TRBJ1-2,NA,TGTGCCAGCATTTCTCAGGCGGTCGAAGGGGGTTTAAATGGCTACACCTTC,CASISQAVEGGLNGYTF
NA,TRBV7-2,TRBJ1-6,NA,TGTGCCAGCAGCCCTAGACGGGCGTCAAATTCACCCCTCCACTTT,CASSPRRASNSPLHF
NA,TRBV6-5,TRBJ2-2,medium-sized,TGTGCCAGCAGTAAGACAGGGAACACCGGGGAGCTGTTTTTT,CASSKTGNTGELFF
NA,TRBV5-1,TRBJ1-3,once,TGCGCCAGCAGCTTGGGCGGCTCTGGAAACACCATATATTTT,CASSLGGSGNTIYF
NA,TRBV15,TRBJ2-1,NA,TGTGCCACCAGCAGAGTAATTAGATGGCGAGAGGGGGGATTCAATGAGCAGTTCTTC,CATSRVIRWREGGFNEQFF
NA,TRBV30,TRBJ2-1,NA,TGTGCCTGGAGTGTCCACAGGGAGGGGCAGTTCTTC,CAWSVHREGQFF
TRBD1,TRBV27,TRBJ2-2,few,TGTGCCAGCAGCCACGGACAGGCCGGGGAGCTGTTTTTT,CASSHGQAGELFF
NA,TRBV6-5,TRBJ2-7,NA,TGTGCCAGCAGTCACGGGACTTCCTACGAGCAGTACTTC,CASSHGTSYEQYF
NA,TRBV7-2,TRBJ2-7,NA,TGTGCCAGCACCTATAGAAGCTACGAGCAGTACTTC,CASTYRSYEQYF
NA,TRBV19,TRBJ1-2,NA,TGTGCCAGTAGTTGGGTAGGGCGCGGCTACACCTTC,CASSWVGRGYTF
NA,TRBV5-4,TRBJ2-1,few,TGTGCCAGCAGCTTGGAGCTAGAGAGCGTCGAGCAGTTCTTC,CASSLELESVEQFF
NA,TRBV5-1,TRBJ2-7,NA,TGCGCCAGCAGCTTGCCAAACTCCTACGAGCAGTACTTC,CASSLPNSYEQYF
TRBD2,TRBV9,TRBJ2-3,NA,TGTGCCAGCAGCCTCGGGGGGGAACGGGTTATAGATACGCAGTATTTT,CASSLGGERVIDTQYF
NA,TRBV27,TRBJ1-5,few,TGTGCCAGCAGTGCTACAGGGTATAGCAATCAGCCCCAGCATTTT,CASSATGYSNQPQHF
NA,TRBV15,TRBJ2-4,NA,TGTGCCACCAGCAGAGATCGGGCGGGAAGGGCCAAAAACATTCAGTACTTC,CATSRDRAGRAKNIQYF
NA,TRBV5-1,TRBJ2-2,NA,TGCGCCAGCAGCTTCACAGGGCACACCGGGGAGCTGTTTTTT,CASSFTGHTGELFF
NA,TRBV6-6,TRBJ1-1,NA,TGTGCCAGCACGATCTGGGGCACTGAAGCTTTCTTT,CASTIWGTEAFF
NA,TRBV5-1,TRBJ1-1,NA,TGCGCCAGCAGCTCTGGGGGGCGTTGGAACACTGAAGCTTTCTTT,CASSSGGRWNTEAFF
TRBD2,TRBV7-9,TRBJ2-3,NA,TGTGCCAGCAGCCCCCTGGCGGGAGGGGGAGATACGCAGTATTTT,CASSPLAGGGDTQYF
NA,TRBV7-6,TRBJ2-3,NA,TGTGCCAGCAGCTTAGACCTGGGAGCGGATACGCAGTATTTT,CASSLDLGADTQYF
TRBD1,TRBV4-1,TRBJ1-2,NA,TGCGCCAGCAGCCAAGAATCTGGGACAGCGCCGTCTCACTATGGCTACACCTTC,CASSQESGTAPSHYGYTF
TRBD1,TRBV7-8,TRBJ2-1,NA,TGTGCCACCCATGAGGACAGGAAAACTTTCTTC,CATHEDRKTFF
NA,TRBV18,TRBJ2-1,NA,TGTGCCAGCTCCACCAGAATCGGCTTCTCCTACAATGAGCAGTTCTTC,CASSTRIGFSYNEQFF
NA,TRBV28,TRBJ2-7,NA,TGTGCCAGCTCCCGCGTGGGGAGGAGTTCCTACGAGCAGTACTTC,CASSRVGRSSYEQYF
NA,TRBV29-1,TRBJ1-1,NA,TGCAGCGTTGAAGTAACGACTGAAGCTTTCTTT,CSVEVTTEAFF
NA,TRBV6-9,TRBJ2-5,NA,TGTGCCAGCAGTTATACCGCGCGGGGAACCCAAGAGACCCAGTACTTC,CASSYTARGTQETQYF